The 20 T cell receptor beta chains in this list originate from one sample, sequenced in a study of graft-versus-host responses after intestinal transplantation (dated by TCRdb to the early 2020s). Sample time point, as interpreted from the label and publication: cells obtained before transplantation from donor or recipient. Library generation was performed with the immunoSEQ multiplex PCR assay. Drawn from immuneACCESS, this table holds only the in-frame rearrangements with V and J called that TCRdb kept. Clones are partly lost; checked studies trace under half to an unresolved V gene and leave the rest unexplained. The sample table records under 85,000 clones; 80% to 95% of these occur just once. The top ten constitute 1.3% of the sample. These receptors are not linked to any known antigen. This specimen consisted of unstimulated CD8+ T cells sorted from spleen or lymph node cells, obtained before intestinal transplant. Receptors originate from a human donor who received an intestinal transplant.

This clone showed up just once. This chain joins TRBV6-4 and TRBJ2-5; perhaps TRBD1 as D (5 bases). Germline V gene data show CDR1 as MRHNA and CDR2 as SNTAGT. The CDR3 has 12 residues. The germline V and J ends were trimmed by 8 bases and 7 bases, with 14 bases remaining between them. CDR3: CASDPARGTQYF. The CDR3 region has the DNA TGTGCCAGCGACCCCGCTAGGGGGACCCAGTACTTC.

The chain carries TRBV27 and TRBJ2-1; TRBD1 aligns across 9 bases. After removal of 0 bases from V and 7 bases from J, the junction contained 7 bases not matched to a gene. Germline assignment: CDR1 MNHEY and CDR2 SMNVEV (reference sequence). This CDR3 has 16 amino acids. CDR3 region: CASSLSAPGQGNEQFF. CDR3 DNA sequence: TGTGCCAGCAGTTTATCGGCCCCGGGACAGGGTAATGAGCAGTTCTTC.

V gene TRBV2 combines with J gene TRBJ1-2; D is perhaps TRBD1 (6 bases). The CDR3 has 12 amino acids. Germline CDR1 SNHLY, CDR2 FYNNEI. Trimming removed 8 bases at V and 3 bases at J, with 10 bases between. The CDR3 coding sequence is TGTGCCAGCCCCACAGGGTACTATGGCTACACCTTC. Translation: CASPTGYYGYTF.

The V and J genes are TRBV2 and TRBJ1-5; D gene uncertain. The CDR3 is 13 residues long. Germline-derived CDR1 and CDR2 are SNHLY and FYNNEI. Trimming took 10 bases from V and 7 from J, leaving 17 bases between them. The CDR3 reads CATKQEGRQPQHF. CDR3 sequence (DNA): TGTGCCACCAAGCAAGAGGGTAGGCAGCCCCAGCATTTT.

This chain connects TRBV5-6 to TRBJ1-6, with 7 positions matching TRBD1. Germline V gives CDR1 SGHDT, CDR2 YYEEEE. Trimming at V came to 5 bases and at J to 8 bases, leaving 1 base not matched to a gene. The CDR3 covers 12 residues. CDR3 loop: CASRQGYSPLHF. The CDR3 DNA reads TGTGCCAGCAGACAGGGGTATTCACCCCTCCACTTT.

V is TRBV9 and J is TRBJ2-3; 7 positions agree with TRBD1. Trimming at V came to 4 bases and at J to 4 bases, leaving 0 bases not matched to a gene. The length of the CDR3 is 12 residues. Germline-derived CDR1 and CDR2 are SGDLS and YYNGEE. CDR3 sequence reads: CASSTGADTQYF. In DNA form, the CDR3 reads TGTGCCAGCAGCACAGGGGCAGATACGCAGTATTTT.

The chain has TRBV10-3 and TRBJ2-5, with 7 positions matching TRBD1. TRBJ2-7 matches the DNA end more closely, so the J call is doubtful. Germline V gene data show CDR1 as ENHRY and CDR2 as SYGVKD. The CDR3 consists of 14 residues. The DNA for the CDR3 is TGTGCCATCAGCGAGGGGACAGTCTCCTACGAGCAGTACTTC. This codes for CAISEGTVSYEQYF.

In nucleotides, the CDR3 is TGTGCCAGCAGCTTAGGCGGGTCCAGGGGCTACGAGCAGTACTTC. Translation: CASSLGGSRGYEQYF. The chain carries TRBV7-6 and TRBJ2-7; D perhaps matches TRBD1 (6 bases). Germline V CDR1 and CDR2: SGHVS, FNYEAQ. Trimming shortened V by 1 base and J by 3 bases, and 13 bases separated the two germline ends. This CDR3 region has 15 residues.

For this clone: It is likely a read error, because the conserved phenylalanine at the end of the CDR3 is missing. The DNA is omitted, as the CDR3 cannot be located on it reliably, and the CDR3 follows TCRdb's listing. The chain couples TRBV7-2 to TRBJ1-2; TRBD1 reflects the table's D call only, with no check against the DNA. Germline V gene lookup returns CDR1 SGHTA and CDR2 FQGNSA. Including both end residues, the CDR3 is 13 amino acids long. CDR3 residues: CASSLEEGQGAPI.

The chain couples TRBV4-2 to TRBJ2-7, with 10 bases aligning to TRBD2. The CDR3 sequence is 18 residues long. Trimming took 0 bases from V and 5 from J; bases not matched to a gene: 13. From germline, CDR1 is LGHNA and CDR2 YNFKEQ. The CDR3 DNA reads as TGTGCCAGCAGCCAAGATCCAGGAGGTACTAGCGGGGAAGACGAGCAGTACTTC. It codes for CASSQDPGGTSGEDEQYF.

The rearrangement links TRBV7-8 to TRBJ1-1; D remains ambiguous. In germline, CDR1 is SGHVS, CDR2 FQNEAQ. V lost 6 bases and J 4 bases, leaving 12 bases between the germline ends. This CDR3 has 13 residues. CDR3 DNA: TGTGCCAGCAGGCCGGAGTACCGCACTGAAGCTTTCTTT. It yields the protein CASRPEYRTEAFF.

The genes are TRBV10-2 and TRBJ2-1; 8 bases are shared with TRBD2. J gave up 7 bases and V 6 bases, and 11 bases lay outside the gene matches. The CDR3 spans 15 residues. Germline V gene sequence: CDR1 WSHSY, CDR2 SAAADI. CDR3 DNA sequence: TGCGCCAGCAGGGGGCCTGGCGGGGGGATGAATGAGCAGTTCTTC. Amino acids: CASRGPGGGMNEQFF.

For the CDR3, the DNA is TGTGCCAGCAGTTTAGGGGGACAGGGCAACACTGAAGCTTTCTTT. Its protein product is CASSLGGQGNTEAFF. J is TRBJ1-1 and V is TRBV27; 9 nucleotides agree with TRBD1. The CDR3 is 15 amino acids. V dropped 2 bases and J dropped 2; count of bases not matched to a gene: 3. Germline assignment: CDR1 MNHEY and CDR2 SMNVEV (reference sequence).

CDR3 in amino acids: CASSSPGGSSSGETQYF. DNA of the CDR3: TGTGCCAGCTCCTCACCGGGGGGGTCGTCTTCAGGAGAGACCCAGTACTTC. This chain joins TRBV18 and TRBJ2-5; the match to TRBD2 covers 8 bases. From germline, CDR1 is KGHSH and CDR2 LQKENI. V lost 6 bases and J lost 4; bases outside the gene matches: 16. This CDR3 is built from 17 residues.

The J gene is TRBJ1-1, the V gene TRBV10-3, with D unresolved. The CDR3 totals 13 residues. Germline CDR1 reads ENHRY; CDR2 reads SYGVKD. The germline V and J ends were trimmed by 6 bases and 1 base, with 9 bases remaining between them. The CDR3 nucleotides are TGTGCCATCAGGGAGATCGGGAACACTGAAGCTTTCTTT. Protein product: CAIREIGNTEAFF.

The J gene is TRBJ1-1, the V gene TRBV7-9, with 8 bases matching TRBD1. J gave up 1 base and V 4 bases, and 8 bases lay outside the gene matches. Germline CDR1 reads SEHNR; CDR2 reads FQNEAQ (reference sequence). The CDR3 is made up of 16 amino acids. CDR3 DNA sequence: TGTGCCAGCAGCTCGTCCCCGACAGGGGCGAACACTGAAGCTTTCTTT. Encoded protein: CASSSSPTGANTEAFF.

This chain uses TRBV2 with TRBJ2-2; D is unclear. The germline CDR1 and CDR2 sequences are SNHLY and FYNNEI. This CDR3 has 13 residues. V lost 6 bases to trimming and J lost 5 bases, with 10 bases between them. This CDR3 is CASSPARTGELFF. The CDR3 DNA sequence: TGTGCCAGCAGCCCCGCGCGGACCGGGGAGCTGTTTTTT. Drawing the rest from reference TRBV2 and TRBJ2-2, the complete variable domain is EPEVTQTPSHQVTQMGQEVILRCVPISNHLYFYWYRQILGQKVEFLVSFYNNEISEKSEIFDDQFSVERPDGSNFTLKIRSTKLEDSAMYFCASSPARTGELFFGEGSRLTVL.

The CDR3 sequence: CASTLAGGVQETQYF. The DNA of the CDR3 is TGTGCCAGCACCCTAGCGGGGGGGGTTCAAGAGACCCAGTACTTC. The rearrangement uses TRBV7-8 and TRBJ2-5, with TRBD2 identical over 12 bases. V lost 7 bases and J lost 2; bases outside the gene matches: 5. This CDR3 is built from 15 residues. Germline V gene data show CDR1 as SGHVS and CDR2 as FQNEAQ.

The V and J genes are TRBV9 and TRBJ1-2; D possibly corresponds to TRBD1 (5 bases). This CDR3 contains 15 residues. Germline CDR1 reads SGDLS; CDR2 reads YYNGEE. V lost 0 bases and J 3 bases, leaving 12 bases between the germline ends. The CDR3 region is CASSVGGGEYYGYTF. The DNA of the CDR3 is TGTGCCAGCAGCGTAGGGGGGGGAGAATACTATGGCTACACCTTC.

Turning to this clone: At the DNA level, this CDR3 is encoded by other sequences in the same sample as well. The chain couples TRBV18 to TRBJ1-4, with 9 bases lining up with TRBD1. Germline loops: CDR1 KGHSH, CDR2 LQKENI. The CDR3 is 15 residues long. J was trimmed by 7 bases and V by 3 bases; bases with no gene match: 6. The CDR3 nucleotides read TGTGCCAGCTCACCTCGGGGACAGGGAGTTGAAAAACTGTTTTTT. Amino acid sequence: CASSPRGQGVEKLFF.